This T cell receptor (beta chain) was captured in a study of regulatory T cells in long-lasting Graves disease. On the study more broadly: Graves' patients (newly diagnosed) had been on antithyroid drugs under 3 months.

Many counts were recorded for this clonotype. Its antigen is undetermined. Study-wide findings and caveats: Segments TRBV28, TRBJ1-2 and TRBJ2-5 showed preferential usage in persistent disease.

Arm-PCR with iRepertoire HTBI primers amplified the CDR3 regions for these TCR beta libraries. TCRdb ran MiXCR on the multiplex PCR reads and lists one entry per CDR3 protein. Here the sample spans about 450,000 distinct CDR3 sequences, roughly 15% being singletons. The time point: newly diagnosed GD, antithyroid drugs for less than 3 months. PBMC-extracted RNA yielded the TCR library. CDR1 and CDR2 from the germline V gene are SGHTA and FQGNSA. Deletions cut 5 bases from V and 10 bases from J, with 13 bases between. The CDR3 loop spans 12 amino acids. The sample was also reused in another study, on T cells in Graves' hyperthyroidism and ophthalmopathy. As reported in that work: HTBI primers were employed in a first-round RT-PCR of the TCR CDR3.

This chain links TRBV7-2 with TRBJ2-3; tentative D call: TRBD1 (5 bases). The TCR was taken from a woman aged 25 to 39 with Graves disease. Sample: peripheral blood mononuclear cells (PBMCs), taken at new diagnosis, from a patient treated with antithyroid drugs. CDR3 sequence (DNA): TGTGCCAGCAGCCCTGGCTGGGGCCCGCAGTATTTT. The encoded protein is CASSPGWGPQYF.